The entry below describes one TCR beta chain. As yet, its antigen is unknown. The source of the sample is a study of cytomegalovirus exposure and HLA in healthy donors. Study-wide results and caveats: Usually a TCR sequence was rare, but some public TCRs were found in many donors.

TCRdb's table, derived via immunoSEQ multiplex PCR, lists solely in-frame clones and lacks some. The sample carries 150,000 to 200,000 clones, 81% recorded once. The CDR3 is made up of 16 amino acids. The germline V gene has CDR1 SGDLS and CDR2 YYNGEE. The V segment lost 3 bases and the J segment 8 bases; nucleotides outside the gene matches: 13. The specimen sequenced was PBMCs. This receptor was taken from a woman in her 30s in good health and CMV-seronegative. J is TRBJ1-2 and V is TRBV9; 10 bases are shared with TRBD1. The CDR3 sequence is CASSASYGQGVFGYTF. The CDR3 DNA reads TGTGCCAGCAGCGCTTCCTACGGACAGGGGGTGTTCGGCTACACCTTC.